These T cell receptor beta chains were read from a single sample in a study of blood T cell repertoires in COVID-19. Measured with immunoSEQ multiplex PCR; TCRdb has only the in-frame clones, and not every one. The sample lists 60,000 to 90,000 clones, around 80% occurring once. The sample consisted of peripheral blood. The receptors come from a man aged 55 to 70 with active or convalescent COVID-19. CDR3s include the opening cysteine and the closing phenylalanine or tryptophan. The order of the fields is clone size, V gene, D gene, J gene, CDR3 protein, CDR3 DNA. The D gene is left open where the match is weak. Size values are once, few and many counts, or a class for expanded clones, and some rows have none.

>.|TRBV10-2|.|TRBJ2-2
CASRGGDDTGELFF
TGCGCCAGCAGAGGCGGGGATGACACCGGGGAGCTGTTTTTT
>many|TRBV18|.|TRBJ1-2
CASSNRDTDGYTF
TGTGCCAGCTCAAACCGGGACACCGATGGCTACACCTTC
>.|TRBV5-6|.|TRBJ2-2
CASSLGITGELFF
TGTGCCAGCAGCTTGGGTATCACCGGGGAGCTGTTTTTT
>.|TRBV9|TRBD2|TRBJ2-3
CASSVEGAGGPIDTQYF
TGTGCCAGCAGCGTAGAGGGAGCGGGGGGGCCGATAGATACGCAGTATTTT
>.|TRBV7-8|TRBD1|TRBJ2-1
CASSRDSWDEQFF
TGTGCCAGCAGCCGGGACAGTTGGGATGAGCAGTTCTTC
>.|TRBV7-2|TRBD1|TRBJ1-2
CASSRDRGEGGYTF
TGTGCCAGCAGCCGGGACAGGGGAGAGGGAGGCTACACCTTC
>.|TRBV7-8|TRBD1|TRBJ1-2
CASSPAGGWDRGASYGYTF
TGTGCCAGCAGCCCCGCCGGGGGTTGGGACAGGGGCGCAAGCTATGGCTACACCTTC
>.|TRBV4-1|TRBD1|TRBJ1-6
CASNTGVNSPLHF
TGCGCCAGCAACACAGGGGTGAATTCACCCCTCCACTTT
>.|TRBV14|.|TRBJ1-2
CASSQDQGSNYGYTF
TGTGCCAGCAGCCAAGATCAGGGTTCCAACTATGGCTACACCTTC
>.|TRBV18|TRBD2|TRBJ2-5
CASSQQAGAMKETQYF
TGTGCCAGCTCACAACAAGCGGGGGCTATGAAAGAGACCCAGTACTTC
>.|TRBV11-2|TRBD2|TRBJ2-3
CASSLRTFAGGYTDTQYF
TGTGCCAGCAGCTTAAGAACCTTCGCGGGGGGTTACACAGATACGCAGTATTTT
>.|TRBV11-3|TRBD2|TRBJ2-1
CASSTGTSGGARQFF
TGTGCCAGCAGCACCGGGACTAGCGGGGGGGCGAGGCAGTTCTTC
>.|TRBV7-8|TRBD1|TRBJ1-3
CASSPGTGWGNTIYF
TGTGCCAGCAGCCCCGGGACAGGCTGGGGGAACACCATATATTTT
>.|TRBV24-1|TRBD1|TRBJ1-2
CATRADRGQFYGYTF
TGTGCCACTAGAGCGGACAGGGGGCAATTCTATGGCTACACCTTC
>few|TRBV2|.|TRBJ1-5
CASSEAWERQPQHF
TGTGCCAGCAGTGAAGCTTGGGAGAGGCAGCCCCAGCATTTT
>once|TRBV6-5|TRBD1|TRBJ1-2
CASSYLRDRGRYGYTF
TGTGCCAGCAGTTACCTCAGGGACAGGGGGCGGTATGGCTACACCTTC
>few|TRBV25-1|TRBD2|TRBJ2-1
CASSVISGGKYNEQFF
TGTGCCAGCAGTGTAATTTCGGGGGGGAAATACAATGAGCAGTTCTTC
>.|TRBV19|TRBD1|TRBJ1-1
CASGQGADYMNTEAFF
TGTGCCAGTGGACAGGGGGCAGACTACATGAACACTGAAGCTTTCTTT
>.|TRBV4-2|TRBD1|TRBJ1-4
CASSLGTDTNEKLFF
TGTGCCAGCAGCCTTGGGACAGATACCAATGAAAAACTGTTTTTT
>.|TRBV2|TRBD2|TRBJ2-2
CASSVRAGAPNTGELFF
TGTGCCAGCAGTGTAAGAGCGGGGGCCCCGAACACCGGGGAGCTGTTTTTT
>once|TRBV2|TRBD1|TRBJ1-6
CASDRGNSPLHF
TGTGCCAGCGACAGGGGCAATTCACCCCTCCACTTT
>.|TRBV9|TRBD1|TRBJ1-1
CASSVAGQGNTEAFF
TGTGCCAGCAGCGTAGCCGGACAGGGGAACACTGAAGCTTTCTTT
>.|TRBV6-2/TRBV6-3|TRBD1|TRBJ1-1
CASSYTGGEAFF
TGTGCCAGCAGTTACACAGGGGGTGAAGCTTTCTTT
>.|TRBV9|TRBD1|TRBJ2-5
CASSPSPGAGGETQYF
TGTGCCAGCAGCCCGAGCCCGGGTGCAGGGGGAGAGACCCAGTACTTC
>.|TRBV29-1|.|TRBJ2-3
CSVAEGTDTQYF
TGCAGCGTTGCGGAGGGGACAGATACGCAGTATTTT
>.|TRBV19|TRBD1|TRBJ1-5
CASSTDRDVGSNQPQHF
TGTGCCAGTAGTACGGACAGGGATGTAGGGAGCAATCAGCCCCAGCATTTT